Below, 22 T cell receptor beta chains from the same sample are listed, as sequenced in a study of Ad26.COV2.S vaccination and SARS-CoV-2 variants. Profiling relied on immunoSEQ multiplex PCR, and the TCRdb table lists in-frame clones only, not all of them. The sample contains 510,000 or so clones, approximately 88% of which appear only once. Described treatment: some 20 received Ad26.COV2.S at low or high dose, single or two shots; several received placebo; per-sample allocation not given. Samples came from day 63 after the first vaccine or placebo injection. The material was peripheral blood, obtained in a trial of Ad26.COV2.S vaccine versus placebo. All receptors come from a person aged 18-60 years who received the Ad26.COV2.S COVID-19 vaccine or a placebo.

The V and J genes are TRBV6-2 or TRBV6-3 and TRBJ1-1; a weak D match, TRBD1 (5 bases). Germline CDR1 MNHEY, CDR2 SVGEGT. The CDR3 consists of 14 residues. V dropped 4 bases and J dropped 2 bases, with 11 bases sitting between them. This CDR3 is CASSSVQANTEAFF. The CDR3 nucleotides read TGTGCCAGCAGTTCTGTACAGGCCAACACTGAAGCTTTCTTT.

This chain joins TRBV5-5 and TRBJ1-6; D is ambiguous. V shed 4 bases and J shed 6 bases, with 11 bases lying between them. Germline V gene lookup returns CDR1 SGHKS and CDR2 YYEKEE (reference sequence). This CDR3 is built from 14 residues. The CDR3 is CASSIGTSNSPLHF. CDR3 nucleotide sequence: TGTGCCAGCAGCATAGGTACGAGTAATTCACCCCTCCACTTT.

The genes are TRBV7-2 and TRBJ2-1, with 10 positions matching TRBD2. The CDR3 consists of 15 residues. J lost 6 bases, V lost 5 bases, and 7 bases had no gene match. Germline V gene sequence: CDR1 SGHTA, CDR2 FQGNSA. CDR3 DNA: TGTGCCAGCAGCCCCCCTAGCGGGAGCGCCAATGAGCAGTTCTTC. It yields the protein CASSPPSGSANEQFF.

The rearrangement joins TRBV6-4 to TRBJ2-1; 7 bases line up with TRBD2. Per germline, CDR1 MRHNA and CDR2 SNTAGT. This CDR3 has 16 residues. The V segment lost 4 bases and the J segment 0 bases; nucleotides outside the gene matches: 6. CDR3 coding DNA: TGTGCCAGCAGTGCTGCTAGCGGAAGCTCCTACAATGAGCAGTTCTTC. This codes for CASSAASGSSYNEQFF.

The V and J genes are TRBV11-2 and TRBJ2-7; TRBD2 agrees at 7 bases. The CDR3 is made up of 14 amino acids. The V gene's germline CDR1 is SGHAT and CDR2 FQNNGV. Germline trimming cut 3 bases from V and 2 bases from J; bases unmatched to any gene: 4. The CDR3 DNA is TGTGCCAGCAGCTTGGGCGGGAGAACCTACGAGCAGTACTTC. Amino acids: CASSLGGRTYEQYF.

The chain joins TRBV25-1 to TRBJ2-5; weak D call: TRBD2 (6 bases). The CDR3 has 18 amino acids. The germline V and J ends were trimmed by 7 bases and 5 bases, with 29 bases remaining between them. Germline CDR1 and CDR2: MGHDK and SYGVNS. The CDR3 spells CASTRGRPGTYLGETQYF. The CDR3 coding sequence is TGTGCCAGCACGAGGGGAAGGCCCGGGACTTACCTCGGGGAGACCCAGTACTTC.

The chain is built from TRBV27 and TRBJ1-2; D may be TRBD1 (5 bases). Trimming removed 5 bases at V and 4 bases at J, with 17 bases between. The CDR3 extends over 15 amino acids. The germline V gene has CDR1 MNHEY and CDR2 SMNVEV (reference sequence). The DNA for the CDR3 is TGTGCCAGCAGTGGGAAAAGCCTCACAGGCTATGGCTACACCTTC. This encodes CASSGKSLTGYGYTF.

The chain joins TRBV7-2 to TRBJ2-1; D is possibly TRBD1 (5 bases). The germline V and J ends were trimmed by 2 bases and 2 bases, with 7 bases remaining between them. The V gene's germline CDR1 is SGHTA and CDR2 FQGNSA. This CDR3 region has 14 residues. The CDR3 here is CASSLMTAYNEQFF. In DNA form, the CDR3 reads TGTGCCAGCAGCTTAATGACAGCCTACAATGAGCAGTTCTTC.

The rearrangement joins TRBV5-4 to TRBJ1-2; D gene uncertain. The CDR3 contains 17 residues. Germline loops: CDR1 SGHNT, CDR2 YYREEE (reference sequence). V lost 3 bases, J lost 8 bases, and 26 bases lay in between. CDR3 nucleotide sequence: TGTGCCAGCAGCTCCCCCGGCGGGCAGAGACGGGCCTGGGGCTACACCTTC. This encodes CASSSPGGQRRAWGYTF.

In this sample, this clone turned up a few times. The chain links TRBV7-9 to TRBJ1-6; no reliable D call. Trimming cost V 0 bases and J 5 bases, with 5 bases left between them. The CDR3 is 14 amino acids. Germline CDR1 and CDR2: SEHNR and FQNEAQ (reference sequence). The CDR3 DNA sequence: TGTGCCAGCAGCTTAGCCCCAAATAATTCACCCCTCCACTTT. Its translation: CASSLAPNNSPLHF.

In its sample, this clone was seen once. The chain combines TRBV7-3 with TRBJ1-4; D remains unclear. Trimming left V 0 bases short and J 1 base short, with 18 bases between. The germline V gene encodes CDR1 SGHTA and CDR2 FQGTGA. The CDR3 is 19 residues long. CDR3 sequence (DNA): TGTGCCAGCAGCTTAACTTCGCGGAGGGAAGGTAAAACTAATGAAAAACTGTTTTTT. As protein: CASSLTSRREGKTNEKLFF.

This chain joins TRBV5-6 and TRBJ1-5; D uncertain. This CDR3 has 13 residues. Germline V gene data show CDR1 as SGHDT and CDR2 as YYEEEE. Trimming shortened V by 1 base and J by 4 bases, and 6 bases separated the two germline ends. DNA for the CDR3: TGTGCCAGCAGCTTGTCCCTGAATCAGCCCCAGCATTTT. This encodes CASSLSLNQPQHF.

This rearrangement joins TRBV6-6 to TRBJ2-5; D is unclear. CDR3 length: 15 amino acids. Trimming stripped 5 bases from V and 0 bases from J, with 13 bases between. Germline V gene lookup returns CDR1 MNHNY and CDR2 SVGAGI (reference sequence). CDR3 sequence reads: CASSPGRAHQETQYF. For the CDR3, the DNA is TGTGCCAGCAGTCCCGGCCGGGCCCACCAAGAGACCCAGTACTTC.

This rearrangement joins TRBV10-1 to TRBJ1-2; D is possibly TRBD1 (5 bases). The V and J ends lost 3 bases and 8 bases respectively, with 19 bases between them. There are 15 residues in the CDR3. The germline V gene encodes CDR1 WNHNN and CDR2 SYGVQD (reference sequence). The CDR3 DNA reads as TGCGCCAGCAGTGATTTCCCCCTTTGGGACTTCGGCTACACCTTC. This codes for CASSDFPLWDFGYTF.

The chain is built from TRBV30 and TRBJ1-2, with TRBD1 as a possible D gene (6 bases). The CDR3 is 16 amino acids. Between the trimmed V and J ends, which lost 0 bases and 4 bases, there was a span of 18 bases. Germline CDR1 GTSNPN, CDR2 SVGIG (reference sequence). The CDR3 loop reads CAWSVLAGQSPYGYTF. The CDR3 nucleotides are TGTGCCTGGAGTGTACTGGCAGGACAGTCTCCCTATGGCTACACCTTC.

The chain recombines TRBV15 with TRBJ2-4, with a tentative D call TRBD2 (6 bases). The germline gives CDR1 LNHNV, CDR2 YYDKDF (reference sequence). This CDR3 is built from 20 residues. Between the trimmed V and J ends, which lost 0 bases and 0 bases, there was a span of 21 bases. The CDR3 DNA is TGTGCCACCAGCAGAGACGGTAGGCGGGGTCCTTCTCTAGCCAAAAACATTCAGTACTTC. This gives the protein CATSRDGRRGPSLAKNIQYF. Full variable domain (missing parts from reference TRBV15 and TRBJ2-4): DAMVIQNPRYQVTQFGKPVTLSCSQTLNHNVMYWYQQKSSQAPKLLFHYYDKDFNNEADTPDNFQSRRPNTSFCFLDIRSPGLGDTAMYLCATSRDGRRGPSLAKNIQYFGAGTRLSVL.

The chain joins TRBV6-6 to TRBJ2-7; D is possibly TRBD1 (6 bases). Germline lookup yields CDR1 MNHNY and CDR2 SVGAGI (reference sequence). V lost 10 bases to trimming and J lost 5 bases, with 18 bases between them. This CDR3 is 13 amino acids long. This chain's CDR3 is CATQGTTIHEQYF. The CDR3 DNA follows: TGTGCCACCCAGGGGACCACTATTCACGAGCAGTACTTC.

V usage is TRBV19 and J usage is TRBJ1-4; the match to TRBD1 covers 8 bases. This CDR3 has 17 residues. V lost 5 bases and J lost 8; bases outside the gene matches: 16. The germline V gene encodes CDR1 LNHDA and CDR2 SQIVND (reference sequence). The CDR3 here is CASSSPGQAATREKLFF. Here the CDR3 DNA reads TGTGCCAGTAGTTCACCGGGACAGGCGGCGACGCGGGAAAAACTGTTTTTT.

The rearrangement links TRBV7-2 to TRBJ1-2, with D possibly TRBD1 on 5 matching bases. CDR1 SGHTA and CDR2 FQGNSA come from the germline V gene. The CDR3 spans 14 residues. Trimming took off 5 bases at V and 8 bases at J, with 18 bases between the two ends. The CDR3 DNA sequence: TGTGCCAGCAGCCTTGCGAGGGGCGCTGGGGGCTACACCTTC. Its protein product is CASSLARGAGGYTF.

A word on this clone: The same CDR3 arises from other DNA sequences in this sample as well. The chain has TRBV6-5 and TRBJ2-7; weak D call: TRBD2 (6 bases). V lost 2 bases and J 2 bases, leaving 7 bases between the germline ends. CDR1 and CDR2 (germline): MNHEY, SVGAGI. The CDR3 totals 13 residues. Here the CDR3 DNA reads TGTGCCAGCAGTTACGGAGGGACCTACGAGCAGTACTTC. It codes for CASSYGGTYEQYF.

This rearrangement joins TRBV28 to TRBJ1-6; D is perhaps TRBD1 (5 bases). V dropped 2 bases and J dropped 4 bases, with 15 bases sitting between them. The CDR3 consists of 17 residues. Germline CDR1 and CDR2: MDHEN and SYDVKM. CDR3 amino acids: CASSLAPTTVYNSPLHF. In DNA form, the CDR3 reads TGTGCCAGCAGTTTAGCCCCGACGACAGTGTATAATTCACCCCTCCACTTT. Looking up the rest from reference TRBV28 and TRBJ1-6 gives the full variable domain: DVKVTQSSRYLVKRTGEKVFLECVQDMDHENMFWYRQDPGLGLRLIYFSYDVKMKEKGDIPEGYSVSREKKERFSLILESASTNQTSMYLCASSLAPTTVYNSPLHFGNGTRLTVT.

The V gene is TRBV6-2 or TRBV6-3, the J gene TRBJ2-7; 7 positions agree with TRBD2. Per germline, CDR1 MNHEY and CDR2 SVGEGT. The CDR3 runs 12 residues. The junction had 11 bases not matched to a gene; V was cut back by 6 bases and J by 12 bases. The CDR3 DNA is TGTGCCAGCAGCCCGGGGGGACCGACTCTGTACTTC. This encodes CASSPGGPTLYF.